This TCR beta chain was sequenced during a study of Tregs in tolerant kidney transplant recipients. Findings of the study overall: The small number of patients limits these findings pending further validation.

The CDR3 spans 13 residues. Trimming removed 0 bases from V and 10 bases from J, with 12 bases in between. Germline V gives CDR1 MGHRA, CDR2 YSYEKL. Profiling relied on immunoSEQ multiplex PCR, and the TCRdb table lists in-frame clones only, not all of them. The sample shows under 80,000 clones, 70% to 90% of them seen only once. A remark on this clone: Its antigen is still unknown.

This sequence was found in a human donor who received a combined kidney and bone marrow transplant. V is TRBV4-1 and J is TRBJ1-1; D unresolved. Material: Tregs from blood, obtained before the transplant. The CDR3 DNA is TGCGCCAGCAGCCAAGAAGGGCCCCGCGGAGCTTTCTTT. Translated, it gives CASSQEGPRGAFF.